The entry below describes one T cell receptor (beta chain). Its antigen is unidentified. Sequencing was performed with immunoSEQ multiplex PCR; in TCRdb, only in-frame clones are kept and a portion is missing. This repertoire shows 80,000 to 100,000 clones, approximately 87% found once; its top ten account for around 0.11%. These data are taken from a study of graft-versus-host responses after intestinal transplantation. Overall study context: Multivisceral, liver-intestinal, or isolated intestinal transplants were received by the recipients.

Study-level findings and limits: Clonal ratios of graft-versus-host to host-versus-graft in allografts were high for patients exhibiting graft-donor T cell macrochimerism.

The sample in question was unstimulated CD4+ T cells sorted from spleen or lymph node cells, obtained before intestinal transplant. The TCR sequence derives from a human donor who received an intestinal transplant.

The CDR3 sequence: CASHYAGTQAGKLFF. The CDR3 DNA reads TGTGCTAGCCACTATGCCGGGACCCAAGCGGGAAAACTGTTTTTT. The chain carries TRBV12-5 and TRBJ1-4; TRBD1 is a possible D gene (5 bases). V lost 9 bases and J 10 bases, leaving 24 bases between the germline ends. This CDR3 is built from 15 residues. The V gene's germline CDR1 is LGHNT and CDR2 FRNRAP.